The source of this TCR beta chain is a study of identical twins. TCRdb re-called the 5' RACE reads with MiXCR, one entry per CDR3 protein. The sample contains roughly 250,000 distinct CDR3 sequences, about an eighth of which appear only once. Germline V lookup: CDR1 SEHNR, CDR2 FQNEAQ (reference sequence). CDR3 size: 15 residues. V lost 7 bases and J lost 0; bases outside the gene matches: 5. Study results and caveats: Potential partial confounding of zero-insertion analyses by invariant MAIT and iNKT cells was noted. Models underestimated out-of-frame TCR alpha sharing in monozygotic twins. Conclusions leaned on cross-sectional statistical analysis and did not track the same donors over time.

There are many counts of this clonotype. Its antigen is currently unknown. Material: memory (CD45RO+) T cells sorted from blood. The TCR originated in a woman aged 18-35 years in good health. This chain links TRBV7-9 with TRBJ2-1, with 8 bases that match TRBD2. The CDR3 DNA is TGTGCCAGCAACCCGGGGGGGAGCTCCTACAATGAGCAGTTCTTC. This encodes CASNPGGSSYNEQFF.